Below, one TCR beta chain is given with its context. This sample was included in a study of blood T cell repertoires in COVID-19. Study summary: COVID-19 samples from acute and convalescent phases originated in the United States, Italy and Spain. PBMCs, B-cell-depleted T cells, or T cells provided the cDNA or gDNA that made up the material.

Authors' processing steps: Amplification of reference gene primers provided the estimated nucleated cell counts. The method was immunoSEQ multiplex PCR; TCRdb's version includes in-frame clones alone and lacks a portion of them. V and J calls and clone size are copied from that table; D and trimming were computed from the DNA. In the table there are roughly 190,000 clones, 80% of which are singletons. The clonotype comes from a man aged 55 to 70 with acute or convalescent COVID-19. Source material: peripheral blood.

The DNA for the CDR3 is TGTGCCAGCAGCACACCCCTCACTAGCGGGACCTACAATGAGCAGTTCTTC. Amino acid sequence: CASSTPLTSGTYNEQFF. This sequence joins TRBV13 and TRBJ2-1; 10 bases map to TRBD2. The CDR3 consists of 17 residues. V gave up 5 bases and J gave up 2 bases; unmatched junction bases: 9. Germline CDR1 PRHDT, CDR2 FYEKMQ (reference sequence).